Listed below are T cell receptor beta chains from one sample, sequenced in a study of cytomegalovirus exposure and HLA in healthy donors. The table came from immunoSEQ multiplex PCR; TCRdb's copy has only in-frame clones and leaves some out. The top ten clones hold about 1.5% of a sample with around 150,000 clones, over 70% of them seen once. What was sequenced was PBMCs. All receptors come from a woman in her twenties or thirties in good health and CMV-seronegative. Both conserved end residues are part of each CDR3.

V gene,CDR3 length,CDR3 protein
TRBV5-1,17,CASRTTSGGASSYEQYF
TRBV11-2,15,CASSPSGGQSKTQYF
TRBV6-6,14,CASHSGGAPYEQYF
TRBV19,14,CASDRGGSNQPQHF
TRBV5-4,13,CASSRAATDTQYF
TRBV6-5,14,CASSFGLAGNEQYF
TRBV5-8,16,CASSLVRIFMNTEAFF
TRBV4-2,15,CASSQDSGGANEQFF
TRBV5-4,16,CASSFLAGGMNTEAFF
TRBV11-2,15,CASSLSQGLNTEAFF